Sequencing of this T cell receptor beta chain was carried out in a study of CD8+ T cells in alopecia areata. Investigators isolated RNA and reverse transcribed it into cDNA to act as the sequencing template. The method was immunoSEQ multiplex PCR; TCRdb's version includes in-frame clones alone and lacks a portion of them. The table records 110,000 to 150,000 clones, less than 75% of them present only once. This clone was counted ten times or more. Germline assignment: CDR1 MRHNA and CDR2 SNTAGT. There are 13 residues in the CDR3. V was trimmed by 4 bases and J by 3 bases, leaving 8 bases between them.

This TCR came from a human donor in good health. The V call is TRBV6-4, the J call TRBJ2-3, with a tentative D call TRBD2 (5 bases). Sequencing used CD8+ T cells sorted from blood. In DNA form, the CDR3 reads TGTGCCAGCAGTGGGGGAGAGACAGATACGCAGTATTTT. This translates into CASSGGETDTQYF.